These T cell receptor beta chains were read from a single sample in a study of shared clonotypes between healthy human individuals. Some clones are missing from TCRdb's copy, which holds only in-frame ones; the method was immunoSEQ multiplex PCR. This sample has about 2.3 million clones, with approximately 93% found just once. The specimen was naive CD4+ T cells from PBMCs. The receptors were gathered from a man aged 18 to 29 in good health. Some clones in this sample may be carry-over from other donors' samples. CDR3s include the opening cysteine and the closing phenylalanine or tryptophan. The order of the fields is J gene, D gene, V gene, clone size, CDR3 protein. A D gene is named only where the DNA matches it firmly. Clone size is stated in some rows and not others, as once, few, many or a class when expanded.

TRBJ1-2 | NA | TRBV5-1 | NA | CASSLARGSDGYTF
TRBJ2-3 | NA | TRBV5-1 | NA | CASSSTGSSTDTQYF
TRBJ1-5 | NA | TRBV28 | NA | CASRLTGRDSNQPQHF
TRBJ1-1 | NA | TRBV14 | once | CASSQVDTTEAFF
TRBJ1-3 | NA | TRBV5-1 | NA | CASSAEVASGNTIYF
TRBJ2-1 | TRBD2 | TRBV9 | NA | CASSRTSGRANGENEQFF
TRBJ2-7 | TRBD1 | TRBV5-1 | NA | CASSPRGQGSYEQYF
TRBJ1-4 | NA | TRBV7-2 | once | CASSLTRNEKLFF
TRBJ1-2 | NA | TRBV5-1 | NA | CASSLEVSNAAGYTF
TRBJ2-5 | NA | TRBV5-4 | NA | CASMGNQNKETQYF
TRBJ1-1 | NA | TRBV11-2 | NA | CASSLEGYRVSTEAFF
TRBJ2-7 | NA | TRBV9 | once | CASSRAPSYEQYF
TRBJ1-1 | TRBD1 | TRBV28 | NA | CASSPTGTGDDTEAFF
TRBJ2-7 | TRBD2 | TRBV25-1 | NA | CASSAHSGLKGEQYF
TRBJ1-1 | NA | TRBV7-9 | NA | CASSLVQGGTEAFF
TRBJ2-5 | NA | TRBV21-1 | NA | CARKTVQETQYF
TRBJ2-2 | TRBD1 | TRBV30 | NA | CAGGKGQGQTGELFF
TRBJ2-3 | NA | TRBV7-9 | NA | CASSQEGSTDTQYF
TRBJ1-1 | NA | TRBV7-2 | NA | CASSLGAGEGTEAFF
TRBJ2-5 | NA | TRBV9 | NA | CASSAGETQYF
TRBJ1-3 | NA | TRBV28 | NA | CASLGALSGNTIYF
TRBJ2-1 | TRBD2 | TRBV5-1 | NA | CASRYFGTSGSNEQFF
TRBJ2-7 | TRBD2 | TRBV7-2 | NA | CASSLVAGGRYEQYF
TRBJ2-2 | NA | TRBV9 | NA | CASSVEGANTGELFF
TRBJ2-1 | TRBD2 | TRBV5-1 | NA | CASRTGLAGGPFSYNEQFF
TRBJ2-2 | TRBD1 | TRBV7-3 | NA | CASSSPGGQGITGELFF
TRBJ2-2 | NA | TRBV6-5 | NA | CASRGPKASGELFF
TRBJ2-5 | TRBD1 | TRBV2 | once | CASSPRGRAVETQYF
TRBJ1-1 | TRBD1 | TRBV7-2 | NA | CASSRTGVLGTEAFF
TRBJ2-1 | TRBD2 | TRBV28 | NA | CATEPSSGISYNEQFF
TRBJ1-1 | TRBD1 | TRBV2 | NA | CASSLTGGNTEAFF
TRBJ1-3 | NA | TRBV19 | NA | CASTPALGSSGNTIYF
TRBJ2-7 | NA | TRBV27 | NA | CASSLSGSMAYEQYF
TRBJ2-7 | NA | TRBV2 | NA | CASSGSTNEQYF
TRBJ1-2 | TRBD1 | TRBV27 | NA | CASSPLWGTGAHYGYTF
TRBJ1-3 | NA | TRBV28 | NA | CASRSSGGRHIYF
TRBJ2-3 | NA | TRBV5-1 | NA | CASSFRGPSTDTQYF
TRBJ2-7 | TRBD2 | TRBV5-1 | NA | CASSLELAGASEQYF
TRBJ1-5 | NA | TRBV6-5 | few | CASSYSWSNQPQHF